These 22 T cell receptor beta chains originate from one sample sequenced in a study of T cell changes during pregnancy in multiple sclerosis. Method: immunoSEQ multiplex PCR; TCRdb's copy keeps in-frame clones and lacks some. Of 60,000 to 75,000 clones listed, about 92% are singletons. The sample was peripheral blood, taken in the second trimester of pregnancy. The source of these receptors is a female donor in good health, enrolled as a control in a pregnancy study.

The chain couples TRBV15 to TRBJ1-3; D is ambiguous. Germline V gene lookup returns CDR1 LNHNV and CDR2 YYDKDF (reference sequence). The length of the CDR3 is 15 residues. The germline V and J ends were trimmed by 5 bases and 0 bases, with 11 bases remaining between them. The CDR3 protein is CATSLSGHSGNTIYF. The DNA of the CDR3 is TGTGCCACCAGCCTTAGTGGGCACTCTGGAAACACCATATATTTT. The whole variable domain, remainder taken from reference TRBV15 and TRBJ1-3, is DAMVIQNPRYQVTQFGKPVTLSCSQTLNHNVMYWYQQKSSQAPKLLFHYYDKDFNNEADTPDNFQSRRPNTSFCFLDIRSPGLGDTAMYLCATSLSGHSGNTIYFGEGSWLTVV.

This clone is a singleton in its sample. The rearrangement uses TRBV7-9 and TRBJ2-2; TRBD2 aligns across 8 bases. V dropped 5 bases and J dropped 7; count of bases not matched to a gene: 9. Germline V gives CDR1 SEHNR, CDR2 FQNEAQ (reference sequence). The CDR3 length is 15 residues. The CDR3 spells CASSQLAAMSGELFF. The CDR3 region has the DNA TGTGCCAGCAGCCAACTAGCGGCGATGAGCGGGGAGCTGTTTTTT.

The chain is built from TRBV5-1 and TRBJ2-5, with D maybe TRBD1 (5 bases). With 3 bases removed from V and 1 base from J, the gap between germline ends came to 10 bases. The CDR3 totals 14 residues. Germline V gene data show CDR1 as SGHRS and CDR2 as YFSETQ. CDR3 sequence (DNA): TGCGCCAGCAGCTCCACAGGTAGCCAAGAGACCCAGTACTTC. Its translation: CASSSTGSQETQYF.

The V call is TRBV27, the J call TRBJ2-5, with D unclear. The CDR3 has 11 amino acids. With 11 bases removed from V and 5 bases from J, the gap between germline ends came to 12 bases. Germline V lookup: CDR1 MNHEY, CDR2 SMNVEV (reference sequence). The CDR3: CAVTSGETQYF. The CDR3 DNA follows: TGTGCCGTGACCTCCGGGGAGACCCAGTACTTC.

The chain recombines TRBV27 with TRBJ2-5; 10 nucleotides line up with TRBD2. The length of the CDR3 is 13 residues. J lost 4 bases, V lost 9 bases, and 5 bases had no gene match. CDR1 is MNHEY, CDR2 SMNVEV, per germline (reference sequence). The DNA of the CDR3 is TGTGCCAGTTTACTAGCGGGAAGAGAGACCCAGTACTTC. This encodes CASLLAGRETQYF.

The chain is built from TRBV4-1 and TRBJ1-2; D not certain. The CDR3 is 15 residues long. Germline V CDR1 and CDR2: MGHRA, YSYEKL. The V end was cut by 1 base, the J end by 6 bases, with 15 bases between. Written as DNA, the CDR3 is TGCGCCAGCAGCCAAGTGTCGGCGGGGAAGGATGGCTACACCTTC. Translation: CASSQVSAGKDGYTF.

In this sample, this clone turned up once. The rearrangement links TRBV7-9 to TRBJ2-7, with 7 bases that match TRBD1. The germline CDR1 and CDR2 sequences are SEHNR and FQNEAQ (reference sequence). The CDR3 extends over 17 amino acids. V gave up 4 bases and J gave up 2 bases; unmatched junction bases: 14. CDR3 nucleotides: TGTGCCAGCAGCTCACAGGGGAAGGGGGACCAAGCCTACGAGCAGTACTTC. It specifies CASSSQGKGDQAYEQYF.

The chain has TRBV4-3 and TRBJ2-1; D possibly corresponds to TRBD2 (7 bases). The V and J ends lost 0 bases and 4 bases respectively, with 22 bases between them. Germline values: CDR1 LGHNA, CDR2 YSLEER. The CDR3 spans 19 residues. CDR3 DNA: TGCGCCAGCAGCCAAGATAAGGGGGGGACCGGGACGGTTTACAATGAGCAGTTCTTC. Translating gives CASSQDKGGTGTVYNEQFF.

V is TRBV25-1 and J is TRBJ2-4, with D perhaps matching TRBD2 (6 bases). V was cut by 8 bases and J by 7 bases, with 15 bases left in between. The CDR3 consists of 13 residues. Germline V lookup: CDR1 MGHDK, CDR2 SYGVNS. CDR3 residues: CASGDIGGNIQYF. CDR3 coding DNA: TGTGCCAGCGGCGACATCGGAGGGAACATTCAGTACTTC.

The V and J genes are TRBV19 and TRBJ1-2, with TRBD1 matching over 7 bases. CDR1 LNHDA and CDR2 SQIVND come from the germline V gene (reference sequence). Unmatched junction bases numbered 5, after V lost 4 bases and J lost 3 bases. CDR3 length equals 14 residues. CDR3 coding DNA: TGTGCCAGTAGTACCGGGACAGCTCACTATGGCTACACCTTC. Protein: CASSTGTAHYGYTF.

The gene calls are TRBV14 and TRBJ1-1, with D possibly TRBD1 on 5 matching bases. This CDR3 comprises 16 residues. CDR1 is SGHDN and CDR2 is FVKESK in the germline V gene. Trimming left V 2 bases short and J 3 bases short, with 16 bases between. The CDR3 region is CASSQRGGRADTEAFF. The DNA for the CDR3 is TGTGCCAGCAGCCAAAGGGGAGGCAGGGCGGACACTGAAGCTTTCTTT. Full variable domain (remainder filled in from reference TRBV14 and TRBJ1-1): EAGVTQFPSHSVIEKGQTVTLRCDPISGHDNLYWYRRVMGKEIKFLLHFVKESKQDESGMPNNRFLAERTGGTYSTLKVQPAELEDSGVYFCASSQRGGRADTEAFFGQGTRLTVV.

The chain links TRBV9 to TRBJ2-7; 9 bases are a match to TRBD1. This CDR3 is built from 15 residues. V was clipped by 4 bases and J by 1 base; unmatched bases: 6. Germline V gene data show CDR1 as SGDLS and CDR2 as YYNGEE. In DNA form, the CDR3 reads TGTGCCAGCAGCATAGGACAGGGGCAGTCCTACGAGCAGTACTTC. Its protein is CASSIGQGQSYEQYF.

The chain joins TRBV10-3 to TRBJ2-1; TRBD1 aligns across 10 bases. CDR1 is ENHRY and CDR2 is SYGVKD in the germline V gene. This CDR3 is 17 amino acids long. The junction had 13 bases not matched to a gene; V was cut back by 2 bases and J by 9 bases. CDR3: CAISEQSPGQGRSEQFF. In DNA form, the CDR3 reads TGTGCCATCAGTGAGCAGTCCCCGGGACAGGGGCGGTCTGAGCAGTTCTTC.

The chain joins TRBV5-4 to TRBJ1-3, with no clear D. CDR1 SGHNT and CDR2 YYREEE come from the germline V gene (reference sequence). V gave up 0 bases and J gave up 4 bases, with 17 bases separating them. This CDR3 is built from 17 residues. CDR3 protein: CASSLEPKRDAGNTIYF. CDR3 coding DNA: TGTGCCAGCAGCTTGGAACCGAAACGGGATGCGGGAAACACCATATATTTT.

This chain joins TRBV2 and TRBJ2-3; TRBD2 matches at 12 bases. This CDR3 spans 16 amino acids. Per germline, CDR1 SNHLY and CDR2 FYNNEI. The V segment lost 6 bases and the J segment 6 bases; nucleotides outside the gene matches: 10. CDR3: CASRVLAGGSGDTQYF. The CDR3 DNA reads as TGTGCCAGCAGGGTACTAGCGGGGGGATCCGGGGATACGCAGTATTTT. Full variable domain (outside the CDR3, taken from reference TRBV2 and TRBJ2-3): EPEVTQTPSHQVTQMGQEVILRCVPISNHLYFYWYRQILGQKVEFLVSFYNNEISEKSEIFDDQFSVERPDGSNFTLKIRSTKLEDSAMYFCASRVLAGGSGDTQYFGPGTRLTVL.

V usage is TRBV7-6 and J usage is TRBJ1-1, with TRBD1 as a possible D gene (5 bases). V was clipped by 3 bases and J by 4 bases, with 15 bases between them. The CDR3 runs 15 residues. Germline values: CDR1 SGHVS, CDR2 FNYEAQ. In nucleotides, the CDR3 is TGTGCCAGCAGCTTCGGGATTGTGGGGGGCACTGAAGCTTTCTTT. Amino acid sequence: CASSFGIVGGTEAFF.

V and J are TRBV6-5 and TRBJ2-7; 8 nucleotides align to TRBD1. This CDR3 spans 14 amino acids. V lost 5 bases and J lost 3; bases outside the gene matches: 6. From germline, CDR1 is MNHEY and CDR2 SVGAGI. CDR3 residues: CASSRGQGRYEQYF. DNA of the CDR3: TGTGCCAGCAGTCGTGGACAGGGACGCTACGAGCAGTACTTC.

The chain couples TRBV6-1 to TRBJ2-5; D not resolved. The germline CDR1 and CDR2 sequences are MNHNS and SASEGT. The CDR3 has 13 amino acids. The V end lost 5 bases, the J end lost 5 bases, and 12 bases lay between the germline ends. This CDR3 reads CASSILPRETQYF. In DNA form, the CDR3 reads TGTGCCAGCAGTATTCTACCCCGGGAGACCCAGTACTTC.

This chain links TRBV15 with TRBJ2-3; D might be TRBD2 (6 bases). With 0 bases removed from V and 2 bases from J, the gap between germline ends came to 15 bases. Germline CDR1 and CDR2: LNHNV and YYDKDF (reference sequence). This CDR3 contains 17 residues. The CDR3 sequence is CATSRDGGRLFTDTQYF. CDR3 sequence (DNA): TGTGCCACCAGCAGAGATGGGGGGAGACTTTTCACAGATACGCAGTATTTT.

The chain carries TRBV28 and TRBJ2-5, with D possibly TRBD1 on 5 matching bases. Germline CDR1 is MDHEN and CDR2 is SYDVKM. The CDR3 extends over 12 amino acids. The V end was cut by 4 bases, the J end by 5 bases, with 8 bases between. The CDR3, as DNA: TGTGCCAGCAGTTCCGCAGGGGAGACCCAGTACTTC. This sequence encodes CASSSAGETQYF.

The CDR3 loop is CASSLQGRTEAFF. The DNA of the CDR3 is TGTGCCAGCTCACTACAGGGGAGAACTGAAGCTTTCTTT. J is TRBJ1-1 and V is TRBV18; TRBD1 matches at 7 bases. Losses at the gene ends were 4 bases for V and 5 bases for J; bases not matched to a gene: 4. CDR1 is KGHSH, CDR2 LQKENI, per germline. The CDR3 totals 13 residues.

This rearrangement joins TRBV6-1 to TRBJ2-7, with 8 positions matching TRBD1. The ends lost 5 bases at V and 6 bases at J; junction bases unmatched: 9. The CDR3 runs 14 residues. Germline CDR1 MNHNS, CDR2 SASEGT. In DNA form, the CDR3 reads TGTGCCAGCAGTTCTGACAGGGGACGGGGCGAGCAGTACTTC. Protein sequence: CASSSDRGRGEQYF.